The T cell receptor beta chain described here comes from a study of OX40 agonist ivuxolimab in advanced cancers. About the research overall: With ivuxolimab, an agonistic anti-OX40 (CD134) antibody, patients were treated. Intravenous ivuxolimab was administered to patients every 2 weeks at 0.01 to 10 mg/kg. Three patients got partial responses; one had hepatocellular carcinoma and two had cutaneous melanoma.

Method: immunoSEQ multiplex PCR; TCRdb's copy keeps in-frame clones and lacks some. The repertoire consists of approximately 75,000 clones, with roughly 78% occurring once and the leading ten covering about 5.4%. This clone was seen only a few times. The sequencing used CD4+ or CD8+ T cells sorted from blood, collected in a trial of the OX40 agonist ivuxolimab. This clonotype was obtained from an adult with an advanced solid tumor such as melanoma, head and neck, liver or kidney cancer.

The CDR3 here is CASSLPSGTDNEQFF. CDR3 nucleotide sequence: TGCGCCAGCAGCTTGCCCAGCGGGACTGACAATGAGCAGTTCTTC. The rearrangement joins TRBV5-1 to TRBJ2-1, with 7 bases that match TRBD2. With 1 base clipped from V and 5 bases from J, the junction kept 6 bases outside the gene matches. Germline values: CDR1 SGHRS, CDR2 YFSETQ. This CDR3 has 15 amino acids.